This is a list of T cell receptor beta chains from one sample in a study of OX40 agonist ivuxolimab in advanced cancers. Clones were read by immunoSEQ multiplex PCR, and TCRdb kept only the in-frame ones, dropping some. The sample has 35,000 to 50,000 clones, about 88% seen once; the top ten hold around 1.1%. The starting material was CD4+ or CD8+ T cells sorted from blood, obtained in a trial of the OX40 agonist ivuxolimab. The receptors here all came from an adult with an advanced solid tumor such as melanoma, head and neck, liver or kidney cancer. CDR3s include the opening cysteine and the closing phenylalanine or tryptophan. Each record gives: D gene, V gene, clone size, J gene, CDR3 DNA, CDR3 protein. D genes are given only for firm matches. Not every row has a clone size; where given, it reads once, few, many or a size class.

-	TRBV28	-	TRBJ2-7	TGTGCCAGCGTTAGGGGAGCCCGCTACGAGCAGTACTTC	CASVRGARYEQYF
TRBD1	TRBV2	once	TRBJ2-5	TGTGCCAGCAGTGAAGCGGGACAGGGAGAGACCCAGTACTTC	CASSEAGQGETQYF
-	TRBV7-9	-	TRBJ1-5	TGTGCCAGCAGCTTGTACAATCAGCCCCAGCATTTT	CASSLYNQPQHF
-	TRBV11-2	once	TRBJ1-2	TGTGCCAGCAGCTTAGATCTCGGGACAACCTATGGCTACACCTTC	CASSLDLGTTYGYTF
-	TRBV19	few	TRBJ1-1	TGTGCCAGTAGTATTCAGGGGCCCACTGAAGCTTTCTTT	CASSIQGPTEAFF
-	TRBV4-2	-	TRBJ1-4	TGTGCCAGCAGCCAAGAATGGGGGGTAAAAGGAAAACTGTTTTTT	CASSQEWGVKGKLFF
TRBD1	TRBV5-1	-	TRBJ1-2	TGCGCCAGCAGCCCGACGGGACAGGGGAGCTATGGCTACACCTTC	CASSPTGQGSYGYTF
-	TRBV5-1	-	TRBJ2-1	TGCGCCAGCAGCTTGGGTACGGACGACAATGAGCAGTTCTTC	CASSLGTDDNEQFF
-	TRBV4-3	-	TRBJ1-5	TGCGCCAGCAGCCAAGAGGCGAATCTCAATCAGCCCCAGCATTTT	CASSQEANLNQPQHF
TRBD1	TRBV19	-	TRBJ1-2	TGTGCCACCCAACAGGGGGCAGACTATGGCTACACCTTC	CATQQGADYGYTF
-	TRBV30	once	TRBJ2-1	TGTGCCTGGAGACAGGGCCGCGATGAGCAGTTCTTC	CAWRQGRDEQFF
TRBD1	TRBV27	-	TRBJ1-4	TGTGCCAGCAGTTTAGGGACAGGGAGAGTTGGTGAAAAACTGTTTTTT	CASSLGTGRVGEKLFF
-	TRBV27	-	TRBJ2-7	TGTGCCAGCAGAGGAACGAGGCTATCCTACGAGCAGTACTTC	CASRGTRLSYEQYF
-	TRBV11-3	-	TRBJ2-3	TGTGCCAGCAGCTTAGGGGGCGGGACCACAGATACGCAGTATTTT	CASSLGGGTTDTQYF
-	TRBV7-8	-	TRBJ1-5	TGTGCCAGCAGCGTTAGCCTCGGCGGGAATCAGCCCCAGCATTTT	CASSVSLGGNQPQHF
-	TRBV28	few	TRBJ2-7	TGTGCCAGCAGCCCCCGAGGGGCAACCTCCTACGAGCAGTACTTC	CASSPRGATSYEQYF
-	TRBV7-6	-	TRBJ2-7	TGTGCCAGCAGCCTACAGGAAGGGCCGTCCTACGAGCAGTACTTC	CASSLQEGPSYEQYF
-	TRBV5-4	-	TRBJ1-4	TGTGCCAGCAGCTTGGCCCGGGGGGGCACTAATGAAAAACTGTTTTTT	CASSLARGGTNEKLFF
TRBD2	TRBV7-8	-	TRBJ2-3	TGTGCCAGCAGCCCCAGGGGGGGGACTAGCGGGAGAGGGGGCACAGATACGCAGTATTTT	CASSPRGGTSGRGGTDTQYF
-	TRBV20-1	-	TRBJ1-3	TGCAGTGCTAGATCCCTAAACACCATATATTTT	CSARSLNTIYF
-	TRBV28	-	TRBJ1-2	TGTGCCAGCAGCACCGGGACTCAATATGGCTACACCTTC	CASSTGTQYGYTF
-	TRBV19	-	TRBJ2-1	TGTGCCAGTAGTATTTTATTGACAGCCTACAATGAGCAGTTCTTC	CASSILLTAYNEQFF
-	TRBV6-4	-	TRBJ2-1	TGTGCCAGCAGTGAGCAGGGCCTCAATGAGCAGTTCTTC	CASSEQGLNEQFF
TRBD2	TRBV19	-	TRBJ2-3	TGTGCCAGTAGGTTGACTAGCGGTAGCACAGATACGCAGTATTTT	CASRLTSGSTDTQYF
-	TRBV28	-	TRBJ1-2	TGTGCCAGCAGTTTATCCAACCCCTGGCGGGGGTCCTTC	CASSLSNPWRGSF
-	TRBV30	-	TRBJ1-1	TGTGCCTGGTGTCCGGGACAATCTTGGACTGAAGCTTTCTTT	CAWCPGQSWTEAFF
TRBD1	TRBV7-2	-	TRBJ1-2	TGTGCCAGCAGCTCCGCCGGGACAGGGGTGGGCTACACCTTC	CASSSAGTGVGYTF
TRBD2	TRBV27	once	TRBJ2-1	TGTGCCAGCACCGGGACTAGCCCTGGGGGTGAGCAGTTCTTC	CASTGTSPGGEQFF
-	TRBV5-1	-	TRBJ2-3	TGCGCCAGCAGCTTGGCCGGGACAGATACGCAGTATTTT	CASSLAGTDTQYF
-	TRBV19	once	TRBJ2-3	TGTGCCAGTAGTAATAACGGGTACACTAGCACAGATACGCAGTATTTT	CASSNNGYTSTDTQYF
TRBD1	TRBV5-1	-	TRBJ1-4	TGCGCCAGCAGCTACGGACAGGGAGGAGAAAAACTGTTTTTT	CASSYGQGGEKLFF
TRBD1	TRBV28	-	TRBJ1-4	TGTGCCAGCAGTTTACTGGACAGGATTAATGAAAAACTGTTTTTT	CASSLLDRINEKLFF
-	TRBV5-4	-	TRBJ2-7	TGTGCCAGCAGCTTGGATGGCCACGAGCAGTACTTC	CASSLDGHEQYF
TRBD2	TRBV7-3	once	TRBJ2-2	TGTGCCAGCAGACTAGCGGGGACTCACGCGAACACCGGGGAGCTGTTTTTT	CASRLAGTHANTGELFF
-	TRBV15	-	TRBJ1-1	TGTGCCACCAGCACCTTTAGGACAGCCTCCATCGACGCCTTCTTT	CATSTFRTASIDAFF
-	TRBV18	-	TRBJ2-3	TGTGCCAGCATGACGGGGACGGGGACAGATACGCAGTATTTT	CASMTGTGTDTQYF
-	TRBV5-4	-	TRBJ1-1	TGTGCCAGCAGCCCGTCCAGGGGAGGCCTCACTGAAGCTTTCTTT	CASSPSRGGLTEAFF
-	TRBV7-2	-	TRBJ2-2	TGTGCCAGCAGCTCGAGAGGTGGGGCTAACACCGGGGAGCTGTTTTTT	CASSSRGGANTGELFF
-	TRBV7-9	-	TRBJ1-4	TGTGCCAGCATGACCGATCCAACTAATGAAAAACTGTTTTTT	CASMTDPTNEKLFF
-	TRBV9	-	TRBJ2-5	TGTGCCAGCAGCGCAACGGGGCCAGAGGGACAAGAGACCCAGTACTTC	CASSATGPEGQETQYF
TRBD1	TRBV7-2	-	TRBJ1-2	TGTGCCAGCAGCTTAGATGGGGACAGGGGGTCTGGCTACACCTTC	CASSLDGDRGSGYTF
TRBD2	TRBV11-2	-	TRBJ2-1	TGTGCCAGCAGCCGTAGCGGGCCTTACAATGAGCAGTTCTTC	CASSRSGPYNEQFF
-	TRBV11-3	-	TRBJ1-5	TGTGCCATTCCATCCTCCGGTCATAGCAATCAGCCCCAGCATTTT	CAIPSSGHSNQPQHF
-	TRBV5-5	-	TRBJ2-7	TGTGCCAGCAGCTTGGATGCAGCCACCTACGAGCAGTACTTC	CASSLDAATYEQYF
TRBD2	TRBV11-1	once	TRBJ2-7	TGTGCCAGCAGCTTAGGCGGGGGGGCAGCGCAGTACTTC	CASSLGGGAAQYF
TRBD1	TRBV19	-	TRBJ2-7	TGTGCCAGTAACGACGCCGGGACAGGCTCCTACGAGCAGTACTTC	CASNDAGTGSYEQYF
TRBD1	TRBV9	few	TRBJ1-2	TGTGCCAGCAGCGTAGCCGGGACAGGGCCCTATGGCTACACCTTC	CASSVAGTGPYGYTF